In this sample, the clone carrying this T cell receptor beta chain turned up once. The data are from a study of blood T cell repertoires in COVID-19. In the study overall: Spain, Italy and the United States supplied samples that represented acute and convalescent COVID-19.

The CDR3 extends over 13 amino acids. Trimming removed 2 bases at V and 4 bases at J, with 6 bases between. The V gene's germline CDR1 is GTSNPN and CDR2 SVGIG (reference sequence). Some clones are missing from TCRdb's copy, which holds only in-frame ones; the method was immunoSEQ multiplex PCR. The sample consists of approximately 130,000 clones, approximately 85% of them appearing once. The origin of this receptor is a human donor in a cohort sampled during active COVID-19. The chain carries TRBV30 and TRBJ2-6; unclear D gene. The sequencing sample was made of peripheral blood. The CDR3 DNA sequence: TGTGCCTGGAGTTTGCGGGGGGCCAACGTCCTGACTTTC. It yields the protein CAWSLRGANVLTF.